This passage covers 16 T cell receptor beta chains from one sample sequenced in a study of cytomegalovirus exposure and HLA in healthy donors. The data were produced by immunoSEQ multiplex PCR, yet TCRdb's version contains in-frame clones alone and is incomplete. The sample yields about 140,000 clones, roughly 86% seen once. Sequences were obtained from PBMCs. Every receptor here comes from a man in his late teens or twenties in good health and CMV-seropositive.

This chain joins TRBV11-2 and TRBJ2-7; TRBD1 aligns across 12 bases. The germline V gene encodes CDR1 SGHAT and CDR2 FQNNGV. The CDR3 totals 17 residues. V trimming: 5 bases; J trimming: 3 bases; junction bases outside the gene matches: 11. CDR3 in DNA: TGTGCCAGCAGCCTCGGGACAGGGGGCGTAAAGAGCTACGAGCAGTACTTC. Its protein product is CASSLGTGGVKSYEQYF.

This sequence joins TRBV11-2 and TRBJ1-2; 8 nucleotides line up with TRBD1. CDR1 SGHAT and CDR2 FQNNGV come from the germline V gene. The CDR3 is made up of 16 amino acids. V shed 5 bases and J 0 bases; nucleotides not matched to a gene: 8. The CDR3 DNA reads as TGTGCCAGCAGCACCCGGACAGGGCTAGCTAACTATGGCTACACCTTC. Translated: CASSTRTGLANYGYTF.

The chain has TRBV7-6 and TRBJ2-1; 7 bases agree with TRBD1. The CDR3 consists of 13 residues. The V gene end was trimmed by 1 base and the J gene end by 10 bases; junction bases not matched to a gene: 4. Germline V gene lookup returns CDR1 SGHVS and CDR2 FNYEAQ. CDR3 nucleotide sequence: TGTGCCAGCAGCTTAGGGACAGGCGGCGAGCAGTTCTTC. It codes for CASSLGTGGEQFF.

This chain uses TRBV2 with TRBJ1-1, with a tentative D call TRBD1 (5 bases). Between the trimmed V and J ends, which lost 11 bases and 4 bases, there was a span of 17 bases. Germline loops: CDR1 SNHLY, CDR2 FYNNEI. This CDR3 region has 13 residues. CDR3 sequence reads: CAGGWRESTEAFF. The CDR3 DNA sequence: TGTGCCGGGGGGTGGAGGGAAAGCACTGAAGCTTTCTTT.

V is TRBV5-6 and J is TRBJ2-2; TRBD1 agrees at 8 bases. Germline-derived CDR1 and CDR2 are SGHDT and YYEEEE. The CDR3 consists of 16 residues. J lost 2 bases, V lost 0 bases, and 3 bases had no gene match. The CDR3 sequence is CASSLEGTGNTGELFF. The CDR3 bases are TGTGCCAGCAGCTTGGAGGGGACAGGTAACACCGGGGAGCTGTTTTTT. Full variable domain (rest looked up from reference TRBV5-6 and TRBJ2-2): DAGVTQSPTHLIKTRGQQVTLRCSPKSGHDTVSWYQQALGQGPQFIFQYYEEEERQRGNFPDRFSGHQFPNYSSELNVNALLLGDSALYLCASSLEGTGNTGELFFGEGSRLTVL.

This clone was observed a single time. V is TRBV7-2 and J is TRBJ1-5; TRBD1 matches 7 bases. The CDR3 is 15 residues long. The V segment lost 5 bases and the J segment 5 bases; nucleotides outside the gene matches: 9. The germline V gene encodes CDR1 SGHTA and CDR2 FQGNSA. CDR3 sequence reads: CASSPNRGMDQPQHF. CDR3 in DNA: TGTGCCAGCAGCCCCAACAGGGGAATGGATCAGCCCCAGCATTTT.

The genes are TRBV5-1 and TRBJ2-3, with D possibly matching TRBD1 (6 bases). The germline gives CDR1 SGHRS, CDR2 YFSETQ. The CDR3 loop spans 11 amino acids. Trimming pared 4 bases from V and 11 bases from J, leaving 11 bases between. The CDR3 protein is CASSPGQKQYF. The CDR3 coding sequence is TGCGCCAGCAGCCCCGGACAGAAGCAGTATTTT.

The chain recombines TRBV15 with TRBJ1-3; a possible D gene is TRBD1 (5 bases). The ends were cut back, 2 bases at V and 1 base at J, with 12 bases in the middle. The CDR3 consists of 16 residues. Germline V gene sequence: CDR1 LNHNV, CDR2 YYDKDF (reference sequence). CDR3 residues: CATSRKTGVSGNTIYF. DNA for the CDR3: TGTGCCACCAGCAGAAAAACAGGAGTTTCTGGAAACACCATATATTTT.

This clone was picked up one time. The chain couples TRBV6-5 to TRBJ1-3, with D unclear. Trimming took 7 bases from V and 0 from J, leaving 13 bases between them. Germline values: CDR1 MNHEY, CDR2 SVGAGI. CDR3 length: 15 residues. The CDR3 DNA follows: TGTGCCAGCACCGACAAATCAGTCTCTGGAAACACCATATATTTT. Residues: CASTDKSVSGNTIYF.

The chain couples TRBV27 to TRBJ2-6; 9 bases are shared with TRBD2. This CDR3 spans 23 amino acids. Trimming cost V 3 bases and J 0 bases; bases outside gene matches: 21. Germline V CDR1 and CDR2: MNHEY, SMNVEV (reference sequence). CDR3 amino acids: CASSFGGLAGTNQNISGANVLTF. The CDR3 coding sequence is TGTGCCAGCAGTTTTGGAGGGCTAGCGGGGACCAACCAGAATATCTCTGGGGCCAACGTCCTGACTTTC. The full variable domain, with the rest looked up from reference TRBV27 and TRBJ2-6, is EAQVTQNPRYLITVTGKKLTVTCSQNMNHEYMSWYRQDPGLGLRQIYYSMNVEVTDKGDVPEGYKVSRKEKRNFPLILESPSPNQTSLYFCASSFGGLAGTNQNISGANVLTFGAGSRLTVL.

This chain uses TRBV19 with TRBJ2-5, with TRBD2 matching over 8 bases. Germline trimming cut 2 bases from V and 0 bases from J; bases unmatched to any gene: 5. This CDR3 region has 16 residues. Germline values: CDR1 LNHDA, CDR2 SQIVND (reference sequence). CDR3 sequence: CASSITSGGNQETQYF. As DNA, the CDR3 is TGTGCCAGTAGTATAACGAGCGGGGGAAACCAAGAGACCCAGTACTTC.

This clone was detected only once. The rearrangement links TRBV5-4 to TRBJ2-6, with D possibly TRBD1 on 6 matching bases. Looked up from germline, CDR1 is SGHNT and CDR2 is YYREEE (reference sequence). The CDR3 consists of 16 residues. The ends were cut back, 4 bases at V and 0 bases at J, with 11 bases in the middle. The CDR3 region is CASSLIGGSGANVLTF. CDR3 bases: TGTGCCAGCAGCCTAATAGGGGGCTCTGGGGCCAACGTCCTGACTTTC.

The V call is TRBV30, the J call TRBJ2-1; weak D call: TRBD2 (6 bases). The CDR3 runs to 14 residues. V lost 2 bases to trimming and J lost 0 bases, with 8 bases between them. CDR1 and CDR2 from the germline V gene are GTSNPN and SVGIG (reference sequence). Here the CDR3 DNA reads TGTGCCTGGAGTAGGCGGGACTCCTACAATGAGCAGTTCTTC. Amino acid sequence: CAWSRRDSYNEQFF.

The chain employs TRBV5-4 and TRBJ2-7; D possibly corresponds to TRBD1 (6 bases). Trimming pared 4 bases from V and 5 bases from J, leaving 13 bases between. The CDR3 loop spans 13 amino acids. CDR1 and CDR2 (germline): SGHNT, YYREEE (reference sequence). The CDR3 spells CASSRLGAHEQYF. CDR3 nucleotide sequence: TGTGCCAGCAGCCGACTGGGGGCACACGAGCAGTACTTC.

The chain has TRBV5-1 and TRBJ2-2, with D possibly TRBD2 on 5 matching bases. Germline values: CDR1 SGHRS, CDR2 YFSETQ. V lost 0 bases and J lost 3, with 12 bases in between. The CDR3 runs 16 residues. The CDR3: CASSLALDGDTGELFF. CDR3 nucleotides: TGCGCCAGCAGCTTGGCACTAGATGGTGACACCGGGGAGCTGTTTTTT.

The chain recombines TRBV19 with TRBJ2-7; 11 positions match TRBD2. Trimming removed 6 bases from V and 5 bases from J; junction bases left unmatched: 6. Germline CDR1 is LNHDA and CDR2 is SQIVND (reference sequence). This CDR3 is 14 amino acids long. CDR3: CASSSLAGENEQYF. DNA for the CDR3: TGTGCCAGTAGCTCACTAGCGGGAGAGAACGAGCAGTACTTC.